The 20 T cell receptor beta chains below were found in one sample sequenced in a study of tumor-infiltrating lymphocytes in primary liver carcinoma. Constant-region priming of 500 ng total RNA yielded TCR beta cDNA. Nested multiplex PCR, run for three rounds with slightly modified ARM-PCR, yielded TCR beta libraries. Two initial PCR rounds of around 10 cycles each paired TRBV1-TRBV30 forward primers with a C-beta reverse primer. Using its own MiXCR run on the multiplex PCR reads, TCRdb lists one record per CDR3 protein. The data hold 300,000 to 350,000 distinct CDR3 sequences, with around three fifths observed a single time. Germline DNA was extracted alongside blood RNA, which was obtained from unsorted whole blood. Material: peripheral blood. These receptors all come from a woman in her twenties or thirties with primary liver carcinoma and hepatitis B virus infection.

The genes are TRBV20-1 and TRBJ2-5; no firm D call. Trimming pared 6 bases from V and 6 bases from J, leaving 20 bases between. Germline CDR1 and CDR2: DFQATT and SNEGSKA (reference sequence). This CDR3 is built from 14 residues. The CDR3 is CSAQTRGYEKTQYF. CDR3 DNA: TGCAGTGCGCAGACCCGAGGATATGAGAAGACCCAGTACTTC.

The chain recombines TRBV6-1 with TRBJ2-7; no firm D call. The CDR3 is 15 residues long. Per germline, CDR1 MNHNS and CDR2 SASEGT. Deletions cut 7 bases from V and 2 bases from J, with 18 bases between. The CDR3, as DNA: TGTGCCAGCACTACCGGGCTAGTGTCGACCTACGAGCAGTACTTC. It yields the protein CASTTGLVSTYEQYF.

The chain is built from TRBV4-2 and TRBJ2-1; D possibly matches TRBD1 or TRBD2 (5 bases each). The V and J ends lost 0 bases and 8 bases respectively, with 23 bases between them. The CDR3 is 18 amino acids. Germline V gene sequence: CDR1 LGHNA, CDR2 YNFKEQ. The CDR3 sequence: CASSQDQKGRQLRDEQFF. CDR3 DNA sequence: TGTGCCAGCAGCCAAGATCAGAAGGGACGGCAATTGAGGGATGAGCAGTTCTTC.

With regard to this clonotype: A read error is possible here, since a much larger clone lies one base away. The CDR3 DNA is TGTGCCAGCAGCCAAGCAGGCGAAGTGGAGGCCCAGTACTTC. This codes for CASSQAGEVEAQYF. This chain joins TRBV4-2 and TRBJ2-5; a possible D gene is TRBD2 (5 bases). There are 14 residues in the CDR3. CDR1 is LGHNA, CDR2 YNFKEQ, per germline. V lost 1 base to trimming and J lost 9 bases, with 15 bases between them.

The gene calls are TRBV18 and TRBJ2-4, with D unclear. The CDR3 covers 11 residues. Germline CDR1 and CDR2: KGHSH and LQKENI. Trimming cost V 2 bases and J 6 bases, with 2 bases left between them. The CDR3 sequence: CASSPGNIQYF. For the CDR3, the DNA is TGTGCCAGCTCACCAGGAAACATTCAGTACTTC.

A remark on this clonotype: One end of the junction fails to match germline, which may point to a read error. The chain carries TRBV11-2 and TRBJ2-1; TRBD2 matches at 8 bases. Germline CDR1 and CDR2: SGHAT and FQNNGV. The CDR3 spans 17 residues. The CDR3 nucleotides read TGTGCCAGCGGCTTAGACCTCCTAGCGGGTTCCTACAATGATCAGTTCTTC. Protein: CASGLDLLAGSYNDQFF.

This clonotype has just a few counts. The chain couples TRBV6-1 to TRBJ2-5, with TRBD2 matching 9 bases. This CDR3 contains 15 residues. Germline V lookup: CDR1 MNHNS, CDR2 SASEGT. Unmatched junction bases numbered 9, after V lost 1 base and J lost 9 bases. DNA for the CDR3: TGTGCCAGCAGTGAAGGTCCTAGCGGGAAGGAGGCCCAGTACTTC. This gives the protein CASSEGPSGKEAQYF.

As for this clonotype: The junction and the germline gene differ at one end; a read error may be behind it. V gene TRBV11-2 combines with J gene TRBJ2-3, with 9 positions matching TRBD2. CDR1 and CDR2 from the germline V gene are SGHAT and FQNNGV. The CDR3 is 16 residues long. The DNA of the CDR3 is TGTGCCAGCAGCCCTCTAGCGGGATTTGTAACAGTTACGCAGTATTTT. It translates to CASSPLAGFVTVTQYF.

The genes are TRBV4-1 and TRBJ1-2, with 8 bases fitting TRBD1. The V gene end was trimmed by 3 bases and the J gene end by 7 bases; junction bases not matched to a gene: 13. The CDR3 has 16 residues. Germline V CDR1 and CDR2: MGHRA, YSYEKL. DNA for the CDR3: TGCGCCAGCAGCCATGATAGGGCCAGGGGGCTTGGTGGCTACACCTTC. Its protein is CASSHDRARGLGGYTF.

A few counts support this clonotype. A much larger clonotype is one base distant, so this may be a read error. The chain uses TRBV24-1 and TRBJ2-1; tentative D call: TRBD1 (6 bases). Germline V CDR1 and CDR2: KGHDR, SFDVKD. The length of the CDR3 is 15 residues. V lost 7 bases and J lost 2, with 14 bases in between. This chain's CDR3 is CATRGEDSTYNEQFF. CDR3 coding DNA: TGTGCCACCAGGGGAGAGGACAGCACCTACAATGAGCAGTTCTTC.

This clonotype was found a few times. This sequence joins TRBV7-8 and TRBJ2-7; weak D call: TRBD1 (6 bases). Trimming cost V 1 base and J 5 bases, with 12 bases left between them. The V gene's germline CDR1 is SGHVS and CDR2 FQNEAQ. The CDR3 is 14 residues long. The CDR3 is CASSLGTADHEQYF. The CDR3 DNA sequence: TGTGCCAGCAGCTTAGGGACAGCGGACCACGAGCAGTACTTC.

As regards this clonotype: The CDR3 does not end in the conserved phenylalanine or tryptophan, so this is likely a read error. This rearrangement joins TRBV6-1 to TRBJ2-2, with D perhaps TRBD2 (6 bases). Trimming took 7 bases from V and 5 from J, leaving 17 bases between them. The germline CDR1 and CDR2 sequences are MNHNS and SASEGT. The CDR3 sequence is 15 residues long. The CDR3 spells CASTSDRGRTGELFS. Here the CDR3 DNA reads TGTGCCAGCACTAGCGACAGAGGACGAACCGGGGAGCTGTTTTCT.

The CDR3 bases are TGTGCCAGCAGCTCCCTAAAAAGCGAAGACACCGGGGAGCTGTTTTTT. Protein product: CASSSLKSEDTGELFF. The rearrangement joins TRBV5-6 to TRBJ2-2; D ambiguous. V was clipped by 3 bases and J by 3 bases, with 15 bases between them. CDR3 size: 16 residues. Germline CDR1 and CDR2: SGHDT and YYEEEE.

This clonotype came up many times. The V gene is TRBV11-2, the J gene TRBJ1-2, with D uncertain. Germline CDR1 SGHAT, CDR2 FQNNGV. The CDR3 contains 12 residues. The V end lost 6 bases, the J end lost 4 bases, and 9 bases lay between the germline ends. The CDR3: CASRVLFYGYTF. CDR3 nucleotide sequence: TGTGCCAGCAGGGTTCTGTTCTATGGCTACACCTTC.

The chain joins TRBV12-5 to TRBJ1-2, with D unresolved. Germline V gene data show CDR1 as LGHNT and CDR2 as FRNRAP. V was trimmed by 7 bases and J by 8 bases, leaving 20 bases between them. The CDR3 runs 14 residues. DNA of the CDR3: TGTGCTAGTGACCCCCGGGGTACCGCGCAAGGCTACACCTTC. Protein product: CASDPRGTAQGYTF.

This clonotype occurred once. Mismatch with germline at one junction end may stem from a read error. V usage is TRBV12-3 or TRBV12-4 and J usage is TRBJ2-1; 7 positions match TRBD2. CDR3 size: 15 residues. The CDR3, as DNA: TGTGTCAGCAGTTCCTCCGGGACTACACCCGGTGAGCAGTTCTTC. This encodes CVSSSSGTTPGEQFF.

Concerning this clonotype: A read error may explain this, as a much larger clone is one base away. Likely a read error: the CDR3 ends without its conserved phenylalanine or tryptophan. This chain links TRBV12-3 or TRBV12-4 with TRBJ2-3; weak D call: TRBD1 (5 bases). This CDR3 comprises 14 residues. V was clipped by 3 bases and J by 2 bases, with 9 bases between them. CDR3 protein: CASSFDSNTDTQYY. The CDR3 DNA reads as TGTGCCAGCAGTTTCGACAGCAACACAGATACGCAGTATTAT.

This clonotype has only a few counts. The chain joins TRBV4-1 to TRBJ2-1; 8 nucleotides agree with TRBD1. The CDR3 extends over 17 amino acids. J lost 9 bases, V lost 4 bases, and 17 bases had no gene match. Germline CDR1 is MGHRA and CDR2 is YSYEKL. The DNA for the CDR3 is TGCGCCAGCAGCCTGACCGCTGGACAGGGTATAAACAGTGAGCAGTTCTTC. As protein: CASSLTAGQGINSEQFF.

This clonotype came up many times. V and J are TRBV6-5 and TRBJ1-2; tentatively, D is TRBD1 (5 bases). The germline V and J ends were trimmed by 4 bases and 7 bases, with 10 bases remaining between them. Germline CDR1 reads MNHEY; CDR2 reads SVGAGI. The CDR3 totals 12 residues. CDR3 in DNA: TGTGCCAGCAGTTCTCAGGGAGGTGGCTACACCTTC. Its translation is CASSSQGGGYTF.

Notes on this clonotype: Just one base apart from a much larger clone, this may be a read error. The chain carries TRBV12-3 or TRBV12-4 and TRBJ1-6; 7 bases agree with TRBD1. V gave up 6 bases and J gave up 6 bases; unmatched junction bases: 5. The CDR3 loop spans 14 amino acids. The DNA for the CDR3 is TGTGCCAGCAGCACAAACAGGGGTAATTCACCCCTCCACTTT. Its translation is CASSTNRGNSPLHF.